The text below deals with one TCR beta chain. This CDR3 is built from 14 residues. V trimming: 4 bases; J trimming: 6 bases; junction bases outside the gene matches: 6. Germline V gives CDR1 GTSNPN, CDR2 SVGIG (reference sequence). TCRdb fed the 5' RACE reads into MiXCR, producing one record per CDR3 protein. The data show approximately 500,000 distinct CDR3 sequences, 24% seen once. This sample is drawn from a study of identical twins. A further study also used this sample, focusing on T cells expressing NK-cell markers. That work adds: Just one sequenced donor of eight was HCMV-seronegative, while seven were seropositive. The CD3+CD56-NKG2C+ fraction was also led by these clonotypes in several donors.

Material: CD4+ T cells sorted from blood. This sequence was found in a woman between 18 and 29 years old in good health. The chain couples TRBV30 to TRBJ2-2, with TRBD2 matching over 9 bases. CDR3 sequence reads: CAWNSGSYAGELFF. The DNA of the CDR3 is TGTGCCTGGAATAGCGGGAGTTACGCCGGGGAGCTGTTTTTT.